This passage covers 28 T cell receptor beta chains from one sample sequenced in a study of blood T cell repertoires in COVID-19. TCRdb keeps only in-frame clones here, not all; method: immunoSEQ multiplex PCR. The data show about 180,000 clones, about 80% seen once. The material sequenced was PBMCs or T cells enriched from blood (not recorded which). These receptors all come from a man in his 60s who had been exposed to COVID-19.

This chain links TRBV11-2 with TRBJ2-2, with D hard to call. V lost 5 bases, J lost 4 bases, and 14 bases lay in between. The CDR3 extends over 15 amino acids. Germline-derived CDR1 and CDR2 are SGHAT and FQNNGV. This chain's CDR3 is CASSPTLRGTGELFF. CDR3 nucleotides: TGTGCCAGCAGCCCGACTCTTCGTGGCACCGGGGAGCTGTTTTTT.

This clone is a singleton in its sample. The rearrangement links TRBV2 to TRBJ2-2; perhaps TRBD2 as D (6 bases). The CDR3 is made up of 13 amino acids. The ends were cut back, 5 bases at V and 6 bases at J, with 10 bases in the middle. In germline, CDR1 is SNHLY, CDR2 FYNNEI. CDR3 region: CASSPTSPGELFF. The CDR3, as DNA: TGTGCCAGCAGTCCGACTAGTCCCGGGGAGCTGTTTTTT. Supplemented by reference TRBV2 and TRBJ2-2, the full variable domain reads EPEVTQTPSHQVTQMGQEVILRCVPISNHLYFYWYRQILGQKVEFLVSFYNNEISEKSEIFDDQFSVERPDGSNFTLKIRSTKLEDSAMYFCASSPTSPGELFFGEGSRLTVL.

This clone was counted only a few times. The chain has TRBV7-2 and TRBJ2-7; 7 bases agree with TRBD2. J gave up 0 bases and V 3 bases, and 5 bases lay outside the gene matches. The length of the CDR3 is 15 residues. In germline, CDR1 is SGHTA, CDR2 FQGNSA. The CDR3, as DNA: TGTGCCAGCAGCTTTTGGGGGGGGAGCTCCTACGAGCAGTACTTC. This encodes CASSFWGGSSYEQYF.

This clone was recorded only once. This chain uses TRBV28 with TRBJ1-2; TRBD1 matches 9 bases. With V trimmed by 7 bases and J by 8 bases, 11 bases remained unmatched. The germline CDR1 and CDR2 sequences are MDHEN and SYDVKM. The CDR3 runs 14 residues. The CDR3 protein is CASTHRDRVQGYTF. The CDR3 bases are TGTGCCAGCACCCACCGGGACAGGGTACAAGGCTACACCTTC.

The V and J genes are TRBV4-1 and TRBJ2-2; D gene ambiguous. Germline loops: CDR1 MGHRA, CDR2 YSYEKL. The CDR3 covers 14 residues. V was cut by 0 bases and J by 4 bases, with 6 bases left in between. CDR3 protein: CASSQDRVTGELFF. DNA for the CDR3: TGCGCCAGCAGCCAAGATCGAGTCACCGGGGAGCTGTTTTTT.

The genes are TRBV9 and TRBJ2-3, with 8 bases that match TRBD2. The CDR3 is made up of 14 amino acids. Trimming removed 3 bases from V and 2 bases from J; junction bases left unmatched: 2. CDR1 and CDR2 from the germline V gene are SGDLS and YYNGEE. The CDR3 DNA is TGTGCCAGCAGCGCGACTAGCGACACAGATACGCAGTATTTT. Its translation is CASSATSDTDTQYF.

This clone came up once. The CDR3 sequence: CASSPLTSLIYGYTF. The DNA of the CDR3 is TGTGCCAGTAGTCCACTGACATCGCTCATCTATGGCTACACCTTC. The chain has TRBV19 and TRBJ1-2; D call uncertain. The ends were cut back, 5 bases at V and 4 bases at J, with 17 bases in the middle. This CDR3 spans 15 amino acids. Germline V gene data show CDR1 as LNHDA and CDR2 as SQIVND (reference sequence). Filled out from reference TRBV19 and TRBJ1-2, the complete variable domain reads DGGITQSPKYLFRKEGQNVTLSCEQNLNHDAMYWYRQDPGQGLRLIYYSQIVNDFQKGDIAEGYSVSREKKESFPLTVTSAQKNPTAFYLCASSPLTSLIYGYTFGSGTRLTVV.

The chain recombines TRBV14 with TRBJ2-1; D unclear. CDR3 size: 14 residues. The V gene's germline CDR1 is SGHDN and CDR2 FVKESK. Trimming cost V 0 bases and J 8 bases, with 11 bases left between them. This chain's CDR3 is CASSQDRSRYEQFF. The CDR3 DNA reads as TGTGCCAGCAGCCAAGATAGGAGTCGTTATGAGCAGTTCTTC.

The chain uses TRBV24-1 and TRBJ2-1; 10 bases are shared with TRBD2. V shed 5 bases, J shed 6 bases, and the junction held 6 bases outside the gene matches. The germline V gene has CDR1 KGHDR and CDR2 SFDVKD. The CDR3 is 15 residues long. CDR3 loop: CATSAGSSGSNEQFF. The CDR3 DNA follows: TGTGCCACCAGTGCGGGGTCTAGCGGGAGCAATGAGCAGTTCTTC.

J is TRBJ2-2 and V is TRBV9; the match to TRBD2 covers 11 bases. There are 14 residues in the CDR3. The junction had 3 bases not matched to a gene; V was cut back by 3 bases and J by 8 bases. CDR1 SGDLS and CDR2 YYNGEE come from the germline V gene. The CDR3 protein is CASSGSGRAGELFF. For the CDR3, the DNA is TGTGCCAGCAGCGGTAGCGGGAGGGCTGGGGAGCTGTTTTTT.

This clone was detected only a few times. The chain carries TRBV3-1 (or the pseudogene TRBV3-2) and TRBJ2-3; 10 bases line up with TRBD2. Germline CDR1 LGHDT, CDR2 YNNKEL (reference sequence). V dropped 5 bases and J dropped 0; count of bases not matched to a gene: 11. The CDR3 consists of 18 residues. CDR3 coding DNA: TGTGCCAGCAGCAATTATCAGGGACTAGCGCCCAGCACAGATACGCAGTATTTT. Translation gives CASSNYQGLAPSTDTQYF.

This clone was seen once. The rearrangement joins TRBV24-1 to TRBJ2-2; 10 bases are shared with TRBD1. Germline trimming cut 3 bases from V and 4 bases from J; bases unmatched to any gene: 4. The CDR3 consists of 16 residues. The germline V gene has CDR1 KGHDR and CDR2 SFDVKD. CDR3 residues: CATSDTDRGSTGELFF. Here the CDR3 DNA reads TGTGCCACCAGTGATACGGACAGGGGGTCCACCGGGGAGCTGTTTTTT.

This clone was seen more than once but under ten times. The CDR3 protein is CASRPGQGEYGYTF. In DNA, the CDR3 is TGTGCCAGCAGACCGGGACAGGGGGAGTATGGCTACACCTTC. This chain uses TRBV7-9 with TRBJ1-2; 11 nucleotides match TRBD1. The CDR3 is 14 amino acids. Germline-derived CDR1 and CDR2 are SEHNR and FQNEAQ (reference sequence). J gave up 5 bases and V 6 bases, and 5 bases lay outside the gene matches.

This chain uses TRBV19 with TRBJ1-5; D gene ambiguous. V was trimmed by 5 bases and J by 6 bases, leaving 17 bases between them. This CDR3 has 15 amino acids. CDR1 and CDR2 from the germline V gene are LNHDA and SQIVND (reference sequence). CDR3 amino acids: CASSPHDGRAQPQHF. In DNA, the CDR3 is TGTGCCAGTAGTCCCCATGATGGGAGGGCTCAGCCCCAGCATTTT.

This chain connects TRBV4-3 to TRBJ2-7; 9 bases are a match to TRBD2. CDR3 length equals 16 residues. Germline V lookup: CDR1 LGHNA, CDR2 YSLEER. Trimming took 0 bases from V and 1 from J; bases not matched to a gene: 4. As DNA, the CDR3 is TGCGCCAGCAGCCAAGACTGGCTAGCGGGGTCCTACGAGCAGTACTTC. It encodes CASSQDWLAGSYEQYF.

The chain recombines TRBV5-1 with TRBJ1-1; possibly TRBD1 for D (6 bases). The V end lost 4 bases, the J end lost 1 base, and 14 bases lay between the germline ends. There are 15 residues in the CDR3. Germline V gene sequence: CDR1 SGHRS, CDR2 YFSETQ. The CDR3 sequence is CASSGSGVRNTEAFF. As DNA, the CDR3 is TGCGCCAGCAGCGGGTCAGGGGTGAGGAACACTGAAGCTTTCTTT.

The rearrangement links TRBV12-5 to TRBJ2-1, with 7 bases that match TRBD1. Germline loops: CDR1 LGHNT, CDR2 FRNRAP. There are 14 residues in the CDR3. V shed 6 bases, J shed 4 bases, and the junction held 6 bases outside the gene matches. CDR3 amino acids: CASGQGQTYNEQFF. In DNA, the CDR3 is TGTGCTAGTGGCCAGGGACAGACTTACAATGAGCAGTTCTTC.

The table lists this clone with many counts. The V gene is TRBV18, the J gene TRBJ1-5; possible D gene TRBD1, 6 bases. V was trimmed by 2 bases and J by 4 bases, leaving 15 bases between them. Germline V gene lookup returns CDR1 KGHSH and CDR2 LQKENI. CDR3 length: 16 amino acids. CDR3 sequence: CASSPLGTRGNQPQHF. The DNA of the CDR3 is TGTGCCAGCTCACCATTGGGGACGAGGGGGAATCAGCCCCAGCATTTT.

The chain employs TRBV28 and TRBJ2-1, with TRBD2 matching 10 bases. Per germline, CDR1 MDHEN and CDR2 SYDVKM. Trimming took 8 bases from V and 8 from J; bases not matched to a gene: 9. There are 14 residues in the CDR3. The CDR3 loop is CASDSGRESDEQFF. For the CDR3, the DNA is TGTGCCAGCGACAGCGGGAGGGAAAGCGATGAGCAGTTCTTC.

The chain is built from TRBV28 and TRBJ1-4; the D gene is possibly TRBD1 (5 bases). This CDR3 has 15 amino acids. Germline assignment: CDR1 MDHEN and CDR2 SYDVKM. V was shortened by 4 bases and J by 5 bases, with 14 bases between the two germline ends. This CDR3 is CASSSRTHSNEKLFF. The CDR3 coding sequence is TGTGCCAGCAGTTCTCGGACACACTCAAATGAAAAACTGTTTTTT.

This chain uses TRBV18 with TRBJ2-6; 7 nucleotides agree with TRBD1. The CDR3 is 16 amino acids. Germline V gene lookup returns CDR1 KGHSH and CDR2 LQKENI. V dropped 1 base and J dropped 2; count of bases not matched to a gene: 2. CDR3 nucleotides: TGTGCCAGCTCACCACAGGGGGCTACTGGGGCCAACGTCCTGACTTTC. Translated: CASSPQGATGANVLTF.

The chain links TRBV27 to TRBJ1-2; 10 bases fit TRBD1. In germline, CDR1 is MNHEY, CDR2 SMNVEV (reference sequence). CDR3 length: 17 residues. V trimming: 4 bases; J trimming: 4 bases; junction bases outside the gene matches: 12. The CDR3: CASSSRTGGSVGYGYTF. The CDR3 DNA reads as TGTGCCAGCAGTTCCCGGACAGGGGGTTCTGTCGGCTATGGCTACACCTTC.

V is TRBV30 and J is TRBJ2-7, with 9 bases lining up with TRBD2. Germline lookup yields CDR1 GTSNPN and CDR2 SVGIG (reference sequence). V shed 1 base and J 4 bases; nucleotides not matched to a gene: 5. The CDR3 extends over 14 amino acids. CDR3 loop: CAWSGWTSAYEQYF. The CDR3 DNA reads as TGTGCCTGGAGTGGGTGGACTAGCGCGTACGAGCAGTACTTC.

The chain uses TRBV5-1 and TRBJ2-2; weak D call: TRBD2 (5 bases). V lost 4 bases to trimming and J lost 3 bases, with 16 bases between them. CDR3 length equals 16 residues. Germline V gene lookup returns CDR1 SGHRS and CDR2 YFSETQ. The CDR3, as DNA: TGCGCCAGCAGCCCGGGTCGGGGATACGACACCGGGGAGCTGTTTTTT. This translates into CASSPGRGYDTGELFF.

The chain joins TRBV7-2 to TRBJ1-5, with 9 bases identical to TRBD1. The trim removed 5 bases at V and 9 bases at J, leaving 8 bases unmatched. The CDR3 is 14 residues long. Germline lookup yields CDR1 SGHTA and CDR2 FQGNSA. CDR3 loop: CASSRTGVMGPQHF. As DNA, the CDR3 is TGTGCCAGCAGCCGGACAGGGGTGATGGGGCCCCAGCATTTT.

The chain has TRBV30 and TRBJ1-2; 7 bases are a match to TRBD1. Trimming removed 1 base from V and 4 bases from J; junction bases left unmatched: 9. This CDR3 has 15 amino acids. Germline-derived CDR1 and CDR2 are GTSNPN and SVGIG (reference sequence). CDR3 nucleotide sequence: TGTGCCTGGAGTGCACCGTACAGGGGACTCTATGGCTACACCTTC. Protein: CAWSAPYRGLYGYTF. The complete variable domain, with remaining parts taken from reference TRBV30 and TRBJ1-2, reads SQTIHQWPATLVQPVGSPLSLECTVEGTSNPNLYWYRQAAGRGLQLLFYSVGIGQISSEVPQNLSASRPQDRQFILSSKKLLLSDSGFYLCAWSAPYRGLYGYTFGSGTRLTVV.

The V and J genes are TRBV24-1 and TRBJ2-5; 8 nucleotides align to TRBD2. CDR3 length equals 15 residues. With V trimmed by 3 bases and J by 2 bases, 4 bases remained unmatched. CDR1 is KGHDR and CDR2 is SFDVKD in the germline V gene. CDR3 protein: CATSDKRLAQETQYF. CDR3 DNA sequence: TGTGCCACCAGTGATAAACGACTAGCGCAAGAGACCCAGTACTTC.

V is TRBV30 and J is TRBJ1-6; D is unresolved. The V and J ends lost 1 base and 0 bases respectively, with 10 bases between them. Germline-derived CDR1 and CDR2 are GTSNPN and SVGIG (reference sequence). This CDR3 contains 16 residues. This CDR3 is CAWSDSLSSYNSPLHF. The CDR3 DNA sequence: TGTGCCTGGAGTGACAGTTTGAGCTCCTATAATTCACCCCTCCACTTT.